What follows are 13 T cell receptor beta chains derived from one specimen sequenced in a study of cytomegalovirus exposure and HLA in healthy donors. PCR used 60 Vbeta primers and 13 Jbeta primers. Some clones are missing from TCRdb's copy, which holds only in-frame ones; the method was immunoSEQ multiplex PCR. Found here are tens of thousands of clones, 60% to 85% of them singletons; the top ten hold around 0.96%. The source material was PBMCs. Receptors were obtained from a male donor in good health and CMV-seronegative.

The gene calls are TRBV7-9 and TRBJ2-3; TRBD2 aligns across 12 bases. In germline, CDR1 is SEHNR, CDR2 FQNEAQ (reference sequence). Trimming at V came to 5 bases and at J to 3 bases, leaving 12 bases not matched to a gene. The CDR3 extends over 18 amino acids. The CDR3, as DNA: TGTGCCAGCAGCATCGGACTAGCGGGAAAGGGTCGAACAGATACGCAGTATTTT. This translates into CASSIGLAGKGRTDTQYF. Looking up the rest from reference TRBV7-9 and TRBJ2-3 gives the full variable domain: DTGVSQNPRHKITKRGQNVTFRCDPISEHNRLYWYRQTLGQGPEFLTYFQNEAQLEKSRLLSDRFSAERPKGSFSTLEIQRTEQGDSAMYLCASSIGLAGKGRTDTQYFGPGTRLTVL.

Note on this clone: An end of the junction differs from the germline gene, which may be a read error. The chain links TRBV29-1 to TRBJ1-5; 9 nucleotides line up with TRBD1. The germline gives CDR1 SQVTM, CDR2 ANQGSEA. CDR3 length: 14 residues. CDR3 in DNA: TGCAGCGTCGCAACAGGGGGCATCGGTCAGCCCCAGAATTTT. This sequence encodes CSVATGGIGQPQNF.

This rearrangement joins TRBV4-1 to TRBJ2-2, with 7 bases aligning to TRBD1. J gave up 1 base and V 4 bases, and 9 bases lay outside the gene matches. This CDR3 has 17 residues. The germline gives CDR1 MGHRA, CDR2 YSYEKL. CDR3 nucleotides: TGCGCCAGCAGCCGCACCCCCGGGACAGTGAACACCGGGGAGCTGTTTTTT. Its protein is CASSRTPGTVNTGELFF.

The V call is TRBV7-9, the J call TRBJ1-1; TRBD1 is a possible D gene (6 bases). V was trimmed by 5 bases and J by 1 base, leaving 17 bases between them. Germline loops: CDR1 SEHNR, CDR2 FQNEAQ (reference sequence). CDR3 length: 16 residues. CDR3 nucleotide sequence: TGTGCCAGCAGCGAGACCCCGGGACAAAGGAACACTGAAGCTTTCTTT. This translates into CASSETPGQRNTEAFF.

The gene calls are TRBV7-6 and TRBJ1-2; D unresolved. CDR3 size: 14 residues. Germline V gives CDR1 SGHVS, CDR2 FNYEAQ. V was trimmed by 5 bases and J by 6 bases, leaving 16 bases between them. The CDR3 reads CASSPRAGVHGYTF. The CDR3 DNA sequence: TGTGCCAGCAGCCCGAGGGCCGGCGTGCATGGCTACACCTTC.

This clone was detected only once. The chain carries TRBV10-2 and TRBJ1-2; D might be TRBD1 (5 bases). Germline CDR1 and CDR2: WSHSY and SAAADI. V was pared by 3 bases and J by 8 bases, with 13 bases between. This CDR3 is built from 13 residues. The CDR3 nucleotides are TGCGCCAGCAGTGAAGGGACTTCCCGAGGCTACACCTTC. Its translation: CASSEGTSRGYTF.

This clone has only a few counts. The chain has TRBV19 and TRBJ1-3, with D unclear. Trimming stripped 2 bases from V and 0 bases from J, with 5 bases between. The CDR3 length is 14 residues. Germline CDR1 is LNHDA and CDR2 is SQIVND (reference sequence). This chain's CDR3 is CASSINNSGNTIYF. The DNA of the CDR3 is TGTGCCAGTAGTATAAACAACTCTGGAAACACCATATATTTT. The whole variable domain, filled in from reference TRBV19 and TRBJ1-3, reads DGGITQSPKYLFRKEGQNVTLSCEQNLNHDAMYWYRQDPGQGLRLIYYSQIVNDFQKGDIAEGYSVSREKKESFPLTVTSAQKNPTAFYLCASSINNSGNTIYFGEGSWLTVV.

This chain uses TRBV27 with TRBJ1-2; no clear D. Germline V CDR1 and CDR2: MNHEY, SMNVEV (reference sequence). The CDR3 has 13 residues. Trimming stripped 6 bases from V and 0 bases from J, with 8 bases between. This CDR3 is CASSLQSNYGYTF. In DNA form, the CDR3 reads TGTGCCAGCAGCTTACAGTCTAACTATGGCTACACCTTC.

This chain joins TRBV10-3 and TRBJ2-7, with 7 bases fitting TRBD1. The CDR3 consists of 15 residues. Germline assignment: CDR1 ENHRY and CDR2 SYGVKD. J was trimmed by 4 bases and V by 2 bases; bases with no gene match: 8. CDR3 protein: CAISEGARGKYEQYF. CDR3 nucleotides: TGTGCCATCAGTGAGGGGGCCAGGGGGAAATACGAGCAGTACTTC.

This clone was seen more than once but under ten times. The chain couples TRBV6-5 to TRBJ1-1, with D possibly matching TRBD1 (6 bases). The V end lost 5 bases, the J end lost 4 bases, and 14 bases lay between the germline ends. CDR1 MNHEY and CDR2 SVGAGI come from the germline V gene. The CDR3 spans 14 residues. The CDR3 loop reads CASSGGGGPTEAFF. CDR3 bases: TGTGCCAGCAGTGGAGGGGGGGGCCCCACTGAAGCTTTCTTT.

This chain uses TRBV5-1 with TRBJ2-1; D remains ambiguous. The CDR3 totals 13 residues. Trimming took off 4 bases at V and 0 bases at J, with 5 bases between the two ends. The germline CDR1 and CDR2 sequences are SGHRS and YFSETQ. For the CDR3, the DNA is TGCGCCAGCAGCGGTAGCTCCTACAATGAGCAGTTCTTC. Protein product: CASSGSSYNEQFF.

The CDR3 sequence: CASSRDGGGGRSIEQYF. DNA of the CDR3: TGTGCCAGCAGCCGAGACGGGGGGGGCGGGAGGTCGATCGAGCAGTACTTC. This chain joins TRBV5-5 and TRBJ2-7; 8 bases align to TRBD2. The CDR3 loop spans 17 amino acids. The germline V gene has CDR1 SGHKS and CDR2 YYEKEE (reference sequence). With V trimmed by 4 bases and J by 6 bases, 18 bases remained unmatched.

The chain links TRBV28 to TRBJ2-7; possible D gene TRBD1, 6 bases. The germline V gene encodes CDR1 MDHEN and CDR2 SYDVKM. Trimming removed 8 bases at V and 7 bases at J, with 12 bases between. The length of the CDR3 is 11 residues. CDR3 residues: CASEGVREQYF. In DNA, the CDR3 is TGTGCCAGCGAGGGGGTGAGGGAGCAGTACTTC.